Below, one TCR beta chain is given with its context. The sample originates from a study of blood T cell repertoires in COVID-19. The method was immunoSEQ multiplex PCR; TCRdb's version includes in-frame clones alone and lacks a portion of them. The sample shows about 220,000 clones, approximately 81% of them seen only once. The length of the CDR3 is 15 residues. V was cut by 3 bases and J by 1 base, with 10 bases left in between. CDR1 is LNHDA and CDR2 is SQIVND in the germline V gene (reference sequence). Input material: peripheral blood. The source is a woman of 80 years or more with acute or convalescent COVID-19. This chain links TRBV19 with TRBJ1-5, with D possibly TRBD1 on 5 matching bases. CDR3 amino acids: CASSMEGVSNQPQHF. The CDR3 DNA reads TGTGCCAGTAGTATGGAAGGGGTGAGCAATCAGCCCCAGCATTTT. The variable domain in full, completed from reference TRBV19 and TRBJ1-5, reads DGGITQSPKYLFRKEGQNVTLSCEQNLNHDAMYWYRQDPGQGLRLIYYSQIVNDFQKGDIAEGYSVSREKKESFPLTVTSAQKNPTAFYLCASSMEGVSNQPQHFGDGTRLSIL.